These 5 T cell receptor beta chains came from one sample sequenced in a study of blood T cell repertoires in COVID-19. The protocol was immunoSEQ multiplex PCR, while the TCRdb copy is restricted to in-frame clones and leaves out a portion. The sample includes roughly 73,000 clones, over 75% of them seen just once. The sequenced material came from peripheral blood. The receptors originated from a woman aged 80 or over with active or convalescent COVID-19.

This chain links TRBV2 with TRBJ2-3, with D possibly being TRBD1 (6 bases). CDR1 is SNHLY, CDR2 FYNNEI, per germline. This CDR3 contains 13 residues. Between the trimmed V and J ends, which lost 5 bases and 2 bases, there was a span of 8 bases. The CDR3 protein is CASSWGHTDTQYF. CDR3 in DNA: TGTGCCAGCAGTTGGGGGCACACAGATACGCAGTATTTT.

The V and J genes are TRBV28 and TRBJ1-1; possible D gene TRBD1, 5 bases. CDR1 MDHEN and CDR2 SYDVKM come from the germline V gene. Trimming left V 1 base short and J 1 base short, with 13 bases between. CDR3 length equals 16 residues. The CDR3 sequence is CASSLSGFQGNTEAFF. CDR3 coding DNA: TGTGCCAGCAGTTTATCGGGTTTCCAGGGGAACACTGAAGCTTTCTTT.

The chain joins TRBV11-3 to TRBJ2-5, with D unresolved. From germline, CDR1 is SGHNT and CDR2 YENEEA. This CDR3 contains 14 residues. The V and J ends lost 2 bases and 2 bases respectively, with 9 bases between them. CDR3 residues: CASSLSAGQETQYF. The CDR3 nucleotides are TGTGCCAGCAGCTTAAGTGCAGGTCAAGAGACCCAGTACTTC.

This chain links TRBV6-5 with TRBJ2-6, with D maybe TRBD1 (5 bases). The CDR3 is 15 amino acids. Deletions cut 7 bases from V and 3 bases from J, with 13 bases between. The V gene's germline CDR1 is MNHEY and CDR2 SVGAGI. CDR3 sequence: CASNRGGSGANVLTF. The CDR3 coding sequence is TGTGCCAGCAATAGGGGCGGAAGTGGGGCCAACGTCCTGACTTTC.

The CDR3 is CASSIVVVVNSSNYGYTF. The CDR3 DNA sequence: TGTGCCAGTAGTATAGTAGTTGTGGTCAACAGTTCTAACTATGGCTACACCTTC. This rearrangement joins TRBV19 to TRBJ1-2; no reliable D call. Germline V gives CDR1 LNHDA, CDR2 SQIVND (reference sequence). Trimming cost V 1 base and J 0 bases, with 18 bases left between them. The CDR3 has 18 amino acids.